The clone carrying this T cell receptor (beta chain) showed up just once. These data belong to a study of blood T cell repertoires in COVID-19. About the study: PBMCs, B-cell-depleted T cells, or T cells provided the cDNA or gDNA that made up the material.

As handled by the study authors: Counts of nucleated cells, estimated from reference gene primer amplification, were obtained. Sequencing used immunoSEQ multiplex PCR; TCRdb keeps in-frame clones, though not all of them. V and J calls and clone size are given by that table; D and trimming were obtained from the DNA. The table lists 200,000 to 250,000 clones, about nine tenths of them singletons. Material: PBMCs or T cells enriched from blood (not recorded which). This TCR was recovered from a woman aged 40 to 50 with acute COVID-19.

CDR3 residues: CSARDIGMLTF. DNA of the CDR3: TGCAGTGCTAGAGATATCGGGATGCTGACTTTC. This chain joins TRBV20-1 and TRBJ2-6, with D possibly being TRBD2 (5 bases). V was trimmed by 0 bases and J by 16 bases, leaving 10 bases between them. CDR1 and CDR2 (germline): DFQATT, SNEGSKA (reference sequence). This CDR3 has 11 amino acids.